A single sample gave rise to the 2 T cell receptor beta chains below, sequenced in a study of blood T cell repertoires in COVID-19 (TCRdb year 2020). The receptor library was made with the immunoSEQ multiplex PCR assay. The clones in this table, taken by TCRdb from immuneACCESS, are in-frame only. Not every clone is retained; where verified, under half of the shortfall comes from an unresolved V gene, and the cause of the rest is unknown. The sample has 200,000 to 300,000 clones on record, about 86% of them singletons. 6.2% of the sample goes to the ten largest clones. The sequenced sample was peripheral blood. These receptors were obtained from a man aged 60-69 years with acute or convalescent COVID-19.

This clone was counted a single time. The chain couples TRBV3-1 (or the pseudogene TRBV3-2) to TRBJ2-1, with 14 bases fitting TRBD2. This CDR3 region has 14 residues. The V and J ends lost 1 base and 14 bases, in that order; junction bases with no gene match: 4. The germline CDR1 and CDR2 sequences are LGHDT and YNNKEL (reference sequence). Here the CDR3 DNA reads TGTGCCAGCAGCCAAGGACTAGCGGGAGGGCCAAAGTTCTTC. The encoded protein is CASSQGLAGGPKFF.

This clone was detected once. In DNA, the CDR3 is TGTGCCTCTAGCGGGAGACCATACGAGCAGTACTTC. Translation gives CASSGRPYEQYF. The rearrangement links TRBV30 to TRBJ2-7; 10 positions agree with TRBD2. CDR3 length: 12 amino acids. CDR1 is GTSNPN, CDR2 SVGIG, per germline (reference sequence). V shed 7 bases and J 4 bases; nucleotides not matched to a gene: 4. Full variable domain (rest looked up from reference TRBV30 and TRBJ2-7): SQTIHQWPATLVQPVGSPLSLECTVEGTSNPNLYWYRQAAGRGLQLLFYSVGIGQISSEVPQNLSASRPQDRQFILSSKKLLLSDSGFYLCASSGRPYEQYFGPGTRLTVT.